This T cell receptor (beta chain) was sequenced during a study of OX40 agonist ivuxolimab in advanced cancers. This CDR3 comprises 14 residues. Germline lookup yields CDR1 SGHTA and CDR2 FQGTGA. V was shortened by 5 bases and J by 2 bases, with 12 bases between the two germline ends. The cohort excluded patients with autoimmune disease history or systemic immunosuppression. Repertoires were generated with immunoSEQ multiplex PCR, while TCRdb's copy carries only in-frame clones and drops some. The sample lists around 80,000 clones, 85% seen once, with under 3.5% in the top ten. This specimen was CD4+ or CD8+ T cells sorted from blood, taken in a trial of the OX40 agonist ivuxolimab. This receptor was taken from an adult with an advanced solid tumor such as melanoma, head and neck, liver or kidney cancer. This rearrangement joins TRBV7-3 to TRBJ2-5; a weak D match, TRBD2 (5 bases). The CDR3 sequence is CASSRGGPQETQYF. Here the CDR3 DNA reads TGTGCCAGCAGCCGGGGTGGACCTCAAGAGACCCAGTACTTC.